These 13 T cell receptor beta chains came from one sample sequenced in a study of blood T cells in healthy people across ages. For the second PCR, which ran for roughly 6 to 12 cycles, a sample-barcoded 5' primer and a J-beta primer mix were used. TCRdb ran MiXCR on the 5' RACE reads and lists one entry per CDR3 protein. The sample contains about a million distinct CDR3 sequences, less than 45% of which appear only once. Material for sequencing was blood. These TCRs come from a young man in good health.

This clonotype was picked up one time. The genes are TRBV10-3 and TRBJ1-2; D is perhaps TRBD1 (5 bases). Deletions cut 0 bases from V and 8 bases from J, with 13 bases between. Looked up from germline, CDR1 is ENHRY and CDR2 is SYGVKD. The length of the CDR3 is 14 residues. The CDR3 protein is CAISESQGLPGYTF. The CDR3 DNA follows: TGTGCCATCAGTGAGTCCCAGGGTTTGCCGGGCTACACCTTC.

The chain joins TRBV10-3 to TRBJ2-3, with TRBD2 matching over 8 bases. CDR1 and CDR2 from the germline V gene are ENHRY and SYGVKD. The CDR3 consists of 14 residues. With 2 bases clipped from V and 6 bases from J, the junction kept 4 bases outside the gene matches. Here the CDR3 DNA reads TGTGCCATCAGTGAGGGGACGGGGGGGGATACGCAGTATTTT. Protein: CAISEGTGGDTQYF.

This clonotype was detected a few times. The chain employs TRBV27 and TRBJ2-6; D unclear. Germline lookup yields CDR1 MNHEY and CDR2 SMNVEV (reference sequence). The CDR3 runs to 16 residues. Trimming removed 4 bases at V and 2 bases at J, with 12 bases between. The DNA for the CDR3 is TGTGCCAGCAGTTCGCCCCCCCGTGCTGGGGCCAACGTCCTGACTTTC. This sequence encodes CASSSPPRAGANVLTF.

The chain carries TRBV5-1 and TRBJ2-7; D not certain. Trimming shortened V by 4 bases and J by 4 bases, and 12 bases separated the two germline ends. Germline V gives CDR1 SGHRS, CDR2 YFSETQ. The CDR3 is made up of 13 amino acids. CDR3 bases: TGCGCCAGCAGCCCTCGTGCTGGTTACGAGCAGTACTTC. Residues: CASSPRAGYEQYF.

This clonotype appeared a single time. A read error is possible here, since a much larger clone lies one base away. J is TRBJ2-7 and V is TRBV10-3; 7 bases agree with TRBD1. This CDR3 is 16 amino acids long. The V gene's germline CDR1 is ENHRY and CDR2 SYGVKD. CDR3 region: CTISELTGAGSYEQYF. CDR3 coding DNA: TGTACCATCAGTGAGCTTACAGGGGCCGGCTCCTACGAGCAGTACTTC.

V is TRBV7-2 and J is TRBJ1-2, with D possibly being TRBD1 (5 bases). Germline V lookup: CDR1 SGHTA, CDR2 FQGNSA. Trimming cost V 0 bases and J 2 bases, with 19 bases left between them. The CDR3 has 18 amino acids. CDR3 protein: CASSLALWVGEGNYGYTF. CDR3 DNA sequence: TGTGCCAGCAGCTTAGCGCTATGGGTGGGTGAGGGGAACTATGGCTACACCTTC.

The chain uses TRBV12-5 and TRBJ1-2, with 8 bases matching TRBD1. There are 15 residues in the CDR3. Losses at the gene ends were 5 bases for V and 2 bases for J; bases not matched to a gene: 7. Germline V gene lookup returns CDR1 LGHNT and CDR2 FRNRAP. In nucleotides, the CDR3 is TGTGCTAGTGGTCGGGACAGGCCCTTAAACTATGGCTACACCTTC. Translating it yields CASGRDRPLNYGYTF.

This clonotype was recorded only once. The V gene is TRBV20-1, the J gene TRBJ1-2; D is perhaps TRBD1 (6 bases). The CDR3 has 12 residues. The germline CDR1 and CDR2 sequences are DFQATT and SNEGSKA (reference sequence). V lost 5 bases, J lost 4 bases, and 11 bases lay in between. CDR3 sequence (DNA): TGCAGTGCTGGTACGACAGGCTATGGCTACACCTTC. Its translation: CSAGTTGYGYTF.

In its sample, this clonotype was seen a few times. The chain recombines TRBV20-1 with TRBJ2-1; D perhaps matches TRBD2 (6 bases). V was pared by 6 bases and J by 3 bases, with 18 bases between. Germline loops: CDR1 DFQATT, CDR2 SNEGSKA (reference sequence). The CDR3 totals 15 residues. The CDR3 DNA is TGCAGTGCCACCTTGATGGGACTTGGCTACAATGAGCAGTTCTTC. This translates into CSATLMGLGYNEQFF.

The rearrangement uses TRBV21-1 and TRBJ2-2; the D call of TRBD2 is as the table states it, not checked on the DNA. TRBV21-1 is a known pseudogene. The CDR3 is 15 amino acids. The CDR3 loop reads CASSGTSGRTGELFF. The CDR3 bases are TGTGCCAGCAGCGGGACTAGCGGTCGCACCGGGGAGCTGTTTTTT.

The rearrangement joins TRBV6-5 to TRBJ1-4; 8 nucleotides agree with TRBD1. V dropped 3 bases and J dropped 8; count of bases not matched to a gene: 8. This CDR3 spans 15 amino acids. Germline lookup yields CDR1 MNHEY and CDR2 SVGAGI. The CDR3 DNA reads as TGTGCCAGCAGTTATGGGGGACAGGAGGAAGAAAAACTGTTTTTT. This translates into CASSYGGQEEEKLFF.

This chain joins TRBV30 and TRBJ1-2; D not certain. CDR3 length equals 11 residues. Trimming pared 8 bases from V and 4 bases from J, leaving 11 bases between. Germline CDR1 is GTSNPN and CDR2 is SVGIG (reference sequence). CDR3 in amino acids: CATGRAYGYTF. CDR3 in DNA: TGTGCCACCGGGAGGGCCTATGGCTACACCTTC.

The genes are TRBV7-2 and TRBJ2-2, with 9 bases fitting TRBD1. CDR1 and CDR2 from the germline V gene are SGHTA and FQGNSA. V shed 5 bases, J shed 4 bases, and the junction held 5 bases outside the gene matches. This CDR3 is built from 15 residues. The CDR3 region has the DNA TGTGCCAGCAGCCCGCAGGACAGGGGCACCGGGGAGCTGTTTTTT. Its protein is CASSPQDRGTGELFF.